The 11 T cell receptor beta chains presented below share a single source sample, sequenced in a study of blood T cell repertoires in COVID-19. The method was immunoSEQ multiplex PCR; TCRdb's version includes in-frame clones alone and lacks a portion of them. The repertoire holds more than 400,000 clones, with 90% as singletons. What was sequenced was PBMCs or T cells enriched from blood (not recorded which). The receptors originated from a man aged 18 to 29 who had recovered from COVID-19.

V gene TRBV28 combines with J gene TRBJ2-7; D call uncertain. From germline, CDR1 is MDHEN and CDR2 SYDVKM. V lost 5 bases and J 7 bases, leaving 18 bases between the germline ends. The CDR3 has 14 amino acids. CDR3 sequence: CASSATFPPGEQYF. The CDR3 DNA follows: TGTGCCAGCAGTGCTACCTTTCCCCCCGGGGAGCAGTACTTC. The complete variable domain, with remaining parts taken from reference TRBV28 and TRBJ2-7, reads DVKVTQSSRYLVKRTGEKVFLECVQDMDHENMFWYRQDPGLGLRLIYFSYDVKMKEKGDIPEGYSVSREKKERFSLILESASTNQTSMYLCASSATFPPGEQYFGPGTRLTVT.

This chain connects TRBV2 to TRBJ1-2; D gene ambiguous. Looked up from germline, CDR1 is SNHLY and CDR2 is FYNNEI. The CDR3 covers 14 residues. Trimming took 8 bases from V and 0 from J, leaving 13 bases between them. This chain's CDR3 is CASVREVTNYGYTF. The CDR3 bases are TGTGCCAGCGTTAGGGAGGTTACTAACTATGGCTACACCTTC.

The chain joins TRBV18 to TRBJ2-7; 10 bases are shared with TRBD2. The CDR3 consists of 19 residues. Trimming took 2 bases from V and 2 from J; bases not matched to a gene: 15. The V gene's germline CDR1 is KGHSH and CDR2 LQKENI. As DNA, the CDR3 is TGTGCCAGCTCACCAGCCCTCCAGCTAGCGGGAGACCTGGCCTACGAGCAGTACTTC. Its translation is CASSPALQLAGDLAYEQYF.

V and J are TRBV18 and TRBJ1-5; TRBD1 matches at 7 bases. With 5 bases clipped from V and 0 bases from J, the junction kept 4 bases outside the gene matches. This CDR3 region has 15 residues. CDR1 is KGHSH, CDR2 LQKENI, per germline. CDR3 sequence (DNA): TGTGCCAGCTCAACGGGACAGACTAGCAATCAGCCCCAGCATTTT. This sequence encodes CASSTGQTSNQPQHF.

The chain recombines TRBV11-3 with TRBJ1-2; the D gene is possibly TRBD1 (5 bases). This CDR3 region has 15 residues. Trimming took 3 bases from V and 4 from J, leaving 15 bases between them. Germline CDR1 SGHNT, CDR2 YENEEA. In nucleotides, the CDR3 is TGTGCCAGCAGCTTGGGAACCGACAGACCCTATGGCTACACCTTC. It yields the protein CASSLGTDRPYGYTF.

V and J are TRBV5-4 and TRBJ2-7; 9 nucleotides match TRBD2. The CDR3 extends over 18 amino acids. V lost 1 base and J lost 3; bases outside the gene matches: 14. CDR1 SGHNT and CDR2 YYREEE come from the germline V gene (reference sequence). The CDR3 bases are TGTGCCAGCAGCTTGCCCATAGCGGGAGTCTCCGGAAACTACGAGCAGTACTTC. It codes for CASSLPIAGVSGNYEQYF.

The chain has TRBV27 and TRBJ1-5, with D possibly being TRBD1 (6 bases). V dropped 4 bases and J dropped 4 bases, with 14 bases sitting between them. CDR1 and CDR2 (germline): MNHEY, SMNVEV (reference sequence). The CDR3 is 15 amino acids. CDR3 coding DNA: TGTGCCAGCAGTTCCGCCACAGGGCTGAATCAGCCCCAGCATTTT. As protein: CASSSATGLNQPQHF.

The chain joins TRBV5-1 to TRBJ1-1, with a tentative D call TRBD1 (5 bases). With 4 bases removed from V and 0 bases from J, the gap between germline ends came to 13 bases. Per germline, CDR1 SGHRS and CDR2 YFSETQ. This CDR3 comprises 15 residues. This CDR3 reads CASSPAGKLNTEAFF. CDR3 in DNA: TGCGCCAGCAGCCCTGCAGGGAAACTGAACACTGAAGCTTTCTTT.

This chain connects TRBV23-1 to TRBJ2-1, with 9 bases aligning to TRBD2. TRBV23-1 is noted as an ORF with a role that remains uncertain. This CDR3 is 20 amino acids long. J lost 0 bases, V lost 0 bases, and 12 bases had no gene match. The chain's CDR3 is CASSQSWREGPASSYNEQFF. In DNA, the CDR3 is TGCGCCAGCAGTCAATCTTGGCGGGAGGGCCCCGCTAGCTCCTACAATGAGCAGTTCTTC.

The rearrangement uses TRBV11-2 and TRBJ1-1; TRBD1 matches 7 bases. Per germline, CDR1 SGHAT and CDR2 FQNNGV. The ends lost 5 bases at V and 7 bases at J; junction bases unmatched: 4. The CDR3 length is 12 residues. The CDR3 protein is CASSRQGNEAFF. As DNA, the CDR3 is TGTGCCAGCAGCCGACAGGGTAATGAAGCTTTCTTT.

The CDR3 loop reads CASGHRQVGEKLFF. The CDR3, as DNA: TGTGCTAGTGGTCATAGACAGGTCGGTGAAAAACTGTTTTTT. This chain links TRBV12-5 with TRBJ1-4, with D possibly being TRBD1 (6 bases). This CDR3 has 14 residues. Trimming shortened V by 5 bases and J by 7 bases, and 14 bases separated the two germline ends. Germline CDR1 and CDR2: LGHNT and FRNRAP.